This T cell receptor (beta chain) came from a study of blood T cells in healthy people across ages. This clonotype was recorded many times. The antigen is not known. At one end the junction does not follow the germline gene, possibly because of a read error. The study's findings and limits: A roughly linear fall in TCR beta diversity per million T cells was seen with increasing age. Leaving the PBMCs unsorted stopped any conclusive comparison of naive versus antigen-experienced cells.

Together with a sample-barcoded 5' primer, a J-beta primer mix was included in a second PCR lasting roughly 7 to 11 cycles. TCRdb redid the calling of the 5' RACE reads with MiXCR, one entry per CDR3 protein. The top ten clones hold 7% to 9% of a sample with 1.5 million to 2 million distinct CDR3 sequences, under 30% of them seen once. Sequencing used blood. This clonotype originated in a woman between 25 and 40 years old in good health.

CDR3 sequence: CASGLGSISYEQYF. The CDR3 bases are TGTGCTAGTGGCTTGGGCAGTATAAGCTACGAGCAGTACTTC. The rearrangement links TRBV12-5 to TRBJ2-7; D call uncertain. This CDR3 region has 14 residues. Looked up from germline, CDR1 is LGHNT and CDR2 is FRNRAP.